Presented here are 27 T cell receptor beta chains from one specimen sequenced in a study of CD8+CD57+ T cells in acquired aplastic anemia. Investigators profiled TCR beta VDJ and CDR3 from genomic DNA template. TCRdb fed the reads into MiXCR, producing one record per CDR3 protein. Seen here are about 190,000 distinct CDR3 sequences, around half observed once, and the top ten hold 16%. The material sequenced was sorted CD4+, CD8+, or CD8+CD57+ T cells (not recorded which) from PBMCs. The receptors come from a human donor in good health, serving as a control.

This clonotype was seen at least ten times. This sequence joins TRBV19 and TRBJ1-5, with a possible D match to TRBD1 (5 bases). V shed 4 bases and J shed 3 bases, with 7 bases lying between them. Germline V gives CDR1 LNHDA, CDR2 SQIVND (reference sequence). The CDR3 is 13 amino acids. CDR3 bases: TGTGCCAGTAGTAGAGGGGCCAATCAGCCCCAGCATTTT. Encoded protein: CASSRGANQPQHF.

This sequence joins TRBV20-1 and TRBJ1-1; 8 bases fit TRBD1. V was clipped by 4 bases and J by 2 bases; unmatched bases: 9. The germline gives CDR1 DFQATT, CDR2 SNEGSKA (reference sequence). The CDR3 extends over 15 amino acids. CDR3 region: CSAIEPGQVNTEAFF. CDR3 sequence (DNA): TGCAGTGCTATTGAGCCGGGACAGGTAAACACTGAAGCTTTCTTT.

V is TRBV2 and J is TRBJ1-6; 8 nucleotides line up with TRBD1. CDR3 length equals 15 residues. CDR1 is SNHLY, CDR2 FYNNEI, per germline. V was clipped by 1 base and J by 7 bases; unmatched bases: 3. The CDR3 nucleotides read TGTGCCAGCAGTGAAGGGCAGGGGGCAAATTCACCCCTCCACTTT. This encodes CASSEGQGANSPLHF. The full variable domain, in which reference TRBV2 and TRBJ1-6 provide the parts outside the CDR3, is EPEVTQTPSHQVTQMGQEVILRCVPISNHLYFYWYRQILGQKVEFLVSFYNNEISEKSEIFDDQFSVERPDGSNFTLKIRSTKLEDSAMYFCASSEGQGANSPLHFGNGTRLTVT.

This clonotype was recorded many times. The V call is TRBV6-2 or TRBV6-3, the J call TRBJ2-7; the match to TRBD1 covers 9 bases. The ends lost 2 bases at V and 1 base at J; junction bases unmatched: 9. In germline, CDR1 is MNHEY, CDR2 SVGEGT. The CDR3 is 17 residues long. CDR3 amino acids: CASSYAPSGQGSYEQYF. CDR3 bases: TGTGCCAGCAGTTACGCACCATCGGGACAGGGTTCCTACGAGCAGTACTTC.

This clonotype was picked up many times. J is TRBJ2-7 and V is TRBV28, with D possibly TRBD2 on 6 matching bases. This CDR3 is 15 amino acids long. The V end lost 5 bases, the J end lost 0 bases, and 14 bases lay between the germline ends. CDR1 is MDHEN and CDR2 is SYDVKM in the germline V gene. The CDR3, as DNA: TGTGCCAGCAGTACCCTAGACGGGAGCTCCTACGAGCAGTACTTC. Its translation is CASSTLDGSSYEQYF.

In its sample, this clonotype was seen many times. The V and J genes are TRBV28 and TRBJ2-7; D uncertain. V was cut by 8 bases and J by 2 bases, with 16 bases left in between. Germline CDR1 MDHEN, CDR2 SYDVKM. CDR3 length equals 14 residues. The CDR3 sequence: CASGRSTDAYEQYF. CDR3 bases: TGTGCCAGCGGAAGGTCGACCGATGCCTACGAGCAGTACTTC.

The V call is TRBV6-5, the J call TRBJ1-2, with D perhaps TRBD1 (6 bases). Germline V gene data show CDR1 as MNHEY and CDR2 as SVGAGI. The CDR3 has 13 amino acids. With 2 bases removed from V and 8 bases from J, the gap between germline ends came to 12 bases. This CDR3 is CASSYPGGKGYTF. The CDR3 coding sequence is TGTGCCAGCAGTTACCCGGGGGGCAAGGGCTACACCTTC.

The CDR3 DNA follows: TGCGCCAGCAGCCATGATGACACCCGAGGCACAGATACGCAGTATTTT. Its protein is CASSHDDTRGTDTQYF. The chain couples TRBV4-1 to TRBJ2-3, with D hard to call. This CDR3 has 16 residues. Germline CDR1 is MGHRA and CDR2 is YSYEKL. V lost 3 bases and J 1 base, leaving 14 bases between the germline ends.

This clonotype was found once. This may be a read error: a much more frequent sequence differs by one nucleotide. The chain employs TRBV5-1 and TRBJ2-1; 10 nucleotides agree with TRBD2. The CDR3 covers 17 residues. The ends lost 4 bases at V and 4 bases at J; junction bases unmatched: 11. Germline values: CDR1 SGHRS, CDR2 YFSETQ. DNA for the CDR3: TGCGCCAGCAGCCTCGGGACCGCTAGCGGGGGTTACAATGAGCAGTTCTTC. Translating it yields CASSLGTASGGYNEQFF.

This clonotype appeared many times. The CDR3: CSASYRAYEQYF. The DNA for the CDR3 is TGCAGTGCTAGTTACAGGGCTTACGAGCAGTACTTC. The chain joins TRBV20-1 to TRBJ2-7; possible D gene TRBD1, 6 bases. Germline CDR1 reads DFQATT; CDR2 reads SNEGSKA (reference sequence). The CDR3 is 12 residues long. V was trimmed by 3 bases and J by 4 bases, leaving 10 bases between them.

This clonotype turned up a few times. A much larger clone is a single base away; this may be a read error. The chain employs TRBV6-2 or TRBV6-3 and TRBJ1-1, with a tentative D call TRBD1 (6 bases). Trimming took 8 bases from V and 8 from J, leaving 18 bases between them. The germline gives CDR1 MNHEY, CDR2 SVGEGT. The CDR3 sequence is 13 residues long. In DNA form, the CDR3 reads TGTGCCAGCGGTGAAGCCTCCGGACAGGAAGCTTTCTTT. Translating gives CASGEASGQEAFF.

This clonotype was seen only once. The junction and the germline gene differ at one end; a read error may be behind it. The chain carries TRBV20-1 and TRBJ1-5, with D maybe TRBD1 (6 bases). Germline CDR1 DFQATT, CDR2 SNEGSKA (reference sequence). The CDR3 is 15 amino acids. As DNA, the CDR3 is TGCAGCGCTAGAGGGGGAACGGATAGCAATCAGCTCCAGCATTTT. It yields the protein CSARGGTDSNQLQHF.

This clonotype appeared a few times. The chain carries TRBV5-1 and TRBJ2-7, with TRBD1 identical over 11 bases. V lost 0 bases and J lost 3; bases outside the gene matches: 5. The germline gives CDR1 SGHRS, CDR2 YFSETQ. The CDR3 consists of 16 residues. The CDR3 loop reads CASSLARTGGDYEQYF. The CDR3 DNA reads TGCGCCAGCAGCTTGGCGAGGACAGGGGGCGACTACGAGCAGTACTTC.

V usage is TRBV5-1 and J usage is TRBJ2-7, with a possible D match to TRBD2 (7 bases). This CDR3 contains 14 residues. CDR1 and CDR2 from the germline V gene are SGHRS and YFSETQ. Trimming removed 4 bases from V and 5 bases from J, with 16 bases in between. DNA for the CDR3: TGCGCCAGCAGCCGAGAGGGGGGGCTCCACGAGCAGTACGTC. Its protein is CASSREGGLHEQYV.

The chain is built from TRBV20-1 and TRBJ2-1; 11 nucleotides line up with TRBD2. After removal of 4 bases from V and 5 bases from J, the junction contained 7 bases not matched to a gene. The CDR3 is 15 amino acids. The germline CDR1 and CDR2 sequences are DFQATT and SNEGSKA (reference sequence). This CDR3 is CSATRSGGADNEQFF. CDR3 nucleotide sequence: TGCAGTGCTACGCGTAGCGGGGGGGCAGACAATGAGCAGTTCTTC.

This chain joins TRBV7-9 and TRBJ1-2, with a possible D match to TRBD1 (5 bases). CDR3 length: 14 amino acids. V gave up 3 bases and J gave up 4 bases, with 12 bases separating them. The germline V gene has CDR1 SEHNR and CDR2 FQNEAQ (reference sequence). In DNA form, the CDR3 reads TGTGCCAGCAGCTTTCCCAGGGAAAGCTATGGCTACACCTTC. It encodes CASSFPRESYGYTF.

This CDR3 is CASSEALQGGEPQHF. In nucleotides, the CDR3 is TGTGCCAGCAGTGAAGCGCTTCAGGGGGGGGAACCCCAGCATTTT. The chain has TRBV6-1 and TRBJ1-5; 7 bases align to TRBD1. The germline CDR1 and CDR2 sequences are MNHNS and SASEGT. This CDR3 has 15 amino acids. J lost 10 bases, V lost 0 bases, and 9 bases had no gene match.

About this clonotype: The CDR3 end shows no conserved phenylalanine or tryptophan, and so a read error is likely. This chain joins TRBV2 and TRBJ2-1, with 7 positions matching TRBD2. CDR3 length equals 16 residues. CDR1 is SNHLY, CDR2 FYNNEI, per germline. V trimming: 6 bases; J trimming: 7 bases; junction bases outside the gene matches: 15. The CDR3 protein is CASSRRTSASRNEQFS. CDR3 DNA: TGTGCCAGCAGCCGAAGAACTAGCGCTAGCCGTAATGAGCAGTTCTCC.

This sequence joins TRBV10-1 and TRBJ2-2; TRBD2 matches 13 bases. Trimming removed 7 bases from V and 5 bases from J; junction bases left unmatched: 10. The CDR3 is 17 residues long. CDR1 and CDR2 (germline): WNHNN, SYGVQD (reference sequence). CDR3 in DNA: TGCGCCAGCACTAAACGGGCACTAGCGGGGGGGACCGGGGAGCTGTTTTTT. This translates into CASTKRALAGGTGELFF.

The CDR3 protein is CASSTHRELWISVSHNYGYTF. CDR3 DNA sequence: TGTGCCAGCAGCACCCACAGGGAGTTGTGGATATCAGTGAGTCATAACTATGGCTACACCTTC. This chain uses TRBV14 with TRBJ1-2; the D gene is possibly TRBD1 (6 bases). The germline gives CDR1 SGHDN, CDR2 FVKESK. V shed 5 bases and J shed 1 base, with 32 bases lying between them. This CDR3 has 21 amino acids.

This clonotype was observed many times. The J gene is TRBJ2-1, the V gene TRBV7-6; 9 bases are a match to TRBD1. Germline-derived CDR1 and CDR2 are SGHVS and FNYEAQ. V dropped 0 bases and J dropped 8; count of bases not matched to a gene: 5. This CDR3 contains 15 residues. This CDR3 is CASSLAGQGFDEQFF. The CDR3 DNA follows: TGTGCCAGCAGCTTAGCGGGACAGGGTTTCGATGAGCAGTTCTTC.

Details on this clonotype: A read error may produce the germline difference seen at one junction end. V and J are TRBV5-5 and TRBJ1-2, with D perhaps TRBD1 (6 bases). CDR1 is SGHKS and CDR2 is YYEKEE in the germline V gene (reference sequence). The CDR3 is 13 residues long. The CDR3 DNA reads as TGCGCCAGCAGCTTTCCGGGGGCGCGGGGCTACACCTTC. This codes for CASSFPGARGYTF.

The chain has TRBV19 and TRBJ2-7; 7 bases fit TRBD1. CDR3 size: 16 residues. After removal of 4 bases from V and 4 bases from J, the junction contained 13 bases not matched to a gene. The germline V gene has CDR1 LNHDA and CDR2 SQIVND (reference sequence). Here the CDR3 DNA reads TGTGCCAGTAGTAGCAATCCGGGACAGCCTTATTACGAGCAGTACTTC. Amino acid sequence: CASSSNPGQPYYEQYF.

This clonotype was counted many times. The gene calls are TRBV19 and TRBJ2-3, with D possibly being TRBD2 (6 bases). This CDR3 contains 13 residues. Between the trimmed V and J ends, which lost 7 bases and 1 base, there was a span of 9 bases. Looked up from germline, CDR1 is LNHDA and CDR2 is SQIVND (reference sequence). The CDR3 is CASNAGRTDTQYF. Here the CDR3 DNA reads TGTGCCAGTAATGCGGGGCGCACAGATACGCAGTATTTT.

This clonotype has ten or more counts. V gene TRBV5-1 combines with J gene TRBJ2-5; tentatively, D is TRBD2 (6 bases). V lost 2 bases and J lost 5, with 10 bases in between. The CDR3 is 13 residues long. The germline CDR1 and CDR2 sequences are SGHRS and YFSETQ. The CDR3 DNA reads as TGCGCCAGCAGCTTCGGGGGTGAGGAGACCCAGTACTTC. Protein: CASSFGGEETQYF.

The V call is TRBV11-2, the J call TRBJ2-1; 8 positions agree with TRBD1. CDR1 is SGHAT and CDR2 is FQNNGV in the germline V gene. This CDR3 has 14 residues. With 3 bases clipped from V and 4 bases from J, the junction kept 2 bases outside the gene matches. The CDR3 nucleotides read TGTGCCAGCAGCTTTACAGGGGGTTACAATGAGCAGTTCTTC. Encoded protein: CASSFTGGYNEQFF.

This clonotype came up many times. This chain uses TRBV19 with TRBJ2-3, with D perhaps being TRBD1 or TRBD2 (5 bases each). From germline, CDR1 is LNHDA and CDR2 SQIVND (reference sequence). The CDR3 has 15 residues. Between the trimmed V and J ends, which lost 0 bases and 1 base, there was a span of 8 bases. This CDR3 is CASSIDRGGTDTQYF. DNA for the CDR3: TGTGCCAGTAGTATAGACAGAGGGGGCACAGATACGCAGTATTTT.